The rows below give T cell receptor beta chains drawn from one sample of a study of a mutant IDH1 vaccine in newly diagnosed glioma. The table came from immunoSEQ multiplex PCR; TCRdb's copy has only in-frame clones and leaves some out. In the table there are some 36,000 clones, about four fifths of which are singletons. Their antigens remain unidentified. Specimen: PBMCs, collected from a glioma patient whose treatment included an IDH1 peptide vaccine. These receptors were obtained from a man between 50 and 59 years old with glioma. The CDR3 runs from the conserved cysteine through the conserved F or W. The order of the fields is V gene, CDR3 protein.

V gene: TRBV6-1
CDR3 protein: CASDAQKDSNQPQHF

V gene: TRBV4-1
CDR3 protein: CASSQDSTANQPQHF

V gene: TRBV7-3
CDR3 protein: CASSPGGWGGELFF

V gene: TRBV6-5
CDR3 protein: CATQVQENTEAFF

V gene: TRBV19
CDR3 protein: CASEQGTVRNGYTF

V gene: TRBV10-2
CDR3 protein: CASSPGQGLEAFF

V gene: TRBV2
CDR3 protein: CASSERGQNYGYTF

V gene: TRBV7-9
CDR3 protein: CASSTWDRANIQYF

V gene: TRBV5-6
CDR3 protein: CASSLTGTGADTQYF

V gene: TRBV30
CDR3 protein: CAWAIAAGYGYTF

V gene: TRBV6-5
CDR3 protein: CASSGDYLSEQYF

V gene: TRBV7-6
CDR3 protein: CASSASQGTDGYTF

V gene: TRBV11-2
CDR3 protein: CASSLGLRQHNEQFF

V gene: TRBV18
CDR3 protein: CASSPIGRGPQHF

V gene: TRBV29-1
CDR3 protein: CSVEGVAGGSYTGELFF